Presented here are 5 T cell receptor beta chains from one specimen sequenced in a study of blood T cell repertoires in COVID-19. The repertoire was sequenced with immunoSEQ multiplex PCR; TCRdb's copy has only in-frame clones and lacks some. The data contain 95,000 to 100,000 clones, approximately 89% of them singletons. The sample was peripheral blood. All receptors come from a woman aged 25 to 45 with acute or convalescent COVID-19.

CDR3 sequence reads: CASSVVTGNTEAFF. The CDR3 DNA is TGTGCCAGCAGCGTAGTGACAGGGAACACTGAAGCTTTCTTT. The chain employs TRBV9 and TRBJ1-1; weak D call: TRBD1 (6 bases). This CDR3 spans 14 amino acids. From germline, CDR1 is SGDLS and CDR2 YYNGEE. V was trimmed by 0 bases and J by 1 base, leaving 7 bases between them.

V usage is TRBV5-1 and J usage is TRBJ2-1; D perhaps matches TRBD1 (5 bases). This CDR3 contains 15 residues. Between the trimmed V and J ends, which lost 0 bases and 6 bases, there was a span of 13 bases. CDR1 and CDR2 (germline): SGHRS, YFSETQ. The CDR3 is CASSLAGSSTNEQFF. Written as DNA, the CDR3 is TGCGCCAGCAGCTTGGCAGGGTCCTCGACCAATGAGCAGTTCTTC.

Here the CDR3 DNA reads TGCAGCGTTCTTGGACAGTCGACTGGCTACGAGCAGTACTTC. Its protein product is CSVLGQSTGYEQYF. This chain uses TRBV29-1 with TRBJ2-7; D possibly corresponds to TRBD1 (6 bases). This CDR3 is 14 amino acids long. Trimming pared 5 bases from V and 3 bases from J, leaving 17 bases between. CDR1 SQVTM and CDR2 ANQGSEA come from the germline V gene.

This chain links TRBV7-2 with TRBJ1-2, with D maybe TRBD1 (5 bases). The CDR3 covers 15 residues. Germline V gene lookup returns CDR1 SGHTA and CDR2 FQGNSA. With 4 bases removed from V and 6 bases from J, the gap between germline ends came to 18 bases. The chain's CDR3 is CASSYPDGGLDGYTF. The CDR3 bases are TGTGCCAGCAGCTACCCCGACGGGGGATTAGATGGCTACACCTTC.

The chain couples TRBV30 to TRBJ2-1, with D possibly being TRBD2 (7 bases). This CDR3 contains 14 residues. The ends were cut back, 2 bases at V and 8 bases at J, with 16 bases in the middle. CDR1 is GTSNPN and CDR2 is SVGIG in the germline V gene (reference sequence). Here the CDR3 reads CAWSPGGPLHEQFF. The CDR3 nucleotides read TGTGCCTGGAGTCCCGGGGGGCCCCTCCATGAGCAGTTCTTC.